This T cell receptor beta chain was recovered during a study of beta chain features in type 1 diabetes. In the case of this clone: What it binds is not known. The identical CDR3 is also encoded by other nucleotide sequences in the sample.

The study reverse transcribed the entire isolated RNA, so it sequenced expressed TCRB transcripts. Only in-frame clones appear in the TCRdb table, and some are missing; sequencing was by immunoSEQ multiplex PCR. The sample lists around 200,000 clones; about 13% were seen once. V lost 0 bases, J lost 3 bases, and 0 bases stayed unmatched. CDR1 is SGHAT, CDR2 FQNNGV, per germline. This CDR3 comprises 14 residues. Study conclusions and caveats: Among patients with Type 1 diabetes, TCRB CDR3s were moderately but significantly shorter in every one of the four CD4+ subsets.

The rearrangement uses TRBV11-2 and TRBJ2-3, with TRBD1 matching over 7 bases. Sequencing was performed on central memory CD4+ T cells from blood. The receptor comes from a woman aged 18-29 years in good health. The CDR3 bases are TGTGCCAGCAGCTTAGAGGGACAGACAGATACGCAGTATTTT. Its protein product is CASSLEGQTDTQYF.